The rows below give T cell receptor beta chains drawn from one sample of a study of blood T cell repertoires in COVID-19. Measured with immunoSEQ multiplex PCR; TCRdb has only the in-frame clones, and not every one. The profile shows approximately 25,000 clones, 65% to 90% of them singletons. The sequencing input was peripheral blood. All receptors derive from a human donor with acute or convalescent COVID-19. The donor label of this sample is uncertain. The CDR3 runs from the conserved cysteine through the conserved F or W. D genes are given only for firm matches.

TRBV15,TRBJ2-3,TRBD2,CATSGAGRLTDTQYF,TGTGCCACCAGCGGGGCCGGGAGGCTCACAGATACGCAGTATTTT
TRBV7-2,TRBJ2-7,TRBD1,CASSFQGADEQYF,TGTGCCAGCAGCTTCCAGGGGGCGGATGAGCAGTACTTC
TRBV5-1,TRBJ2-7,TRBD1,CASSRDRVNEQYF,TGCGCCAGCAGCCGGGACAGGGTAAACGAGCAGTACTTC
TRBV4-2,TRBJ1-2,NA,CASSQDRGSGYGYTF,TGTGCCAGCAGCCAAGACAGGGGATCCGGCTATGGCTACACCTTC
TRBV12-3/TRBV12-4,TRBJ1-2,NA,CASRRPGDYGYTF,TGTGCCAGCAGGAGACCAGGGGACTATGGCTACACCTTC
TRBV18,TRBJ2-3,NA,CASSPTDGNAGDTQYF,TGTGCCAGCTCACCTACCGACGGAAACGCAGGGGATACGCAGTATTTT
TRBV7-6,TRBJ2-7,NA,CASPNYEQYF,TGTGCCAGCCCTAACTACGAGCAGTACTTC
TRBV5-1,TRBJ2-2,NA,CASSLFDGSGLLNTGELFF,TGCGCCAGCAGCTTGTTCGACGGTTCTGGACTATTGAACACCGGGGAGCTGTTTTTT
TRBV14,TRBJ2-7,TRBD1,CASSQYRGPSSYEQYF,TGTGCCAGCAGCCAGTACAGGGGCCCTAGCTCCTACGAGCAGTACTTC
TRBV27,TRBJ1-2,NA,CASSFLGGGPLGYGYTF,TGTGCCAGCAGTTTCCTCGGCGGGGGACCCCTTGGCTATGGCTACACCTTC
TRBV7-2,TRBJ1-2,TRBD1,CASSFSSGQGGYTF,TGTGCCAGCAGCTTTTCCTCGGGACAGGGAGGCTACACCTTC
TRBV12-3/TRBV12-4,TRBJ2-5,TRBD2,CASGKGVQETQYF,TGTGCTAGCGGGAAAGGGGTTCAAGAGACCCAGTACTTC